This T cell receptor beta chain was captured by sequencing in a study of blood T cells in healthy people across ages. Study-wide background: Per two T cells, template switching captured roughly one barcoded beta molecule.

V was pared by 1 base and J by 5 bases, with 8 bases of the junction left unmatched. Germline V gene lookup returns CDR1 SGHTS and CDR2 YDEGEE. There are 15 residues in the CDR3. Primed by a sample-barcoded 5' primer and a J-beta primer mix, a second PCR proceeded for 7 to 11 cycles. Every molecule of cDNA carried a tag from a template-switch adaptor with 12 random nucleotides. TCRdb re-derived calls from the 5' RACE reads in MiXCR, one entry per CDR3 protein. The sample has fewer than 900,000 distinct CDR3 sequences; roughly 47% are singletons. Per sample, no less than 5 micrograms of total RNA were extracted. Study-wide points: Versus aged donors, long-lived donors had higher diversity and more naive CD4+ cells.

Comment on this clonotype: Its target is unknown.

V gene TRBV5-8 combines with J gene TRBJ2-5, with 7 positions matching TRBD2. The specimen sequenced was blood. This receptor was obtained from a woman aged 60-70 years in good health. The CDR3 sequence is CASSLTGGRGETQYF. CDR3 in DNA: TGTGCCAGCAGCTTGACGGGAGGCCGAGGGGAGACCCAGTACTTC. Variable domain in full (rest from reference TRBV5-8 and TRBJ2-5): EAGVTQSPTHLIKTRGQQATLRCSPISGHTSVYWYQQALGLGLQFLLWYDEGEERNRGNFPPRFSGRQFPNYSSELNVNALELEDSALYLCASSLTGGRGETQYFGPGTRLLVL.